Listed below are T cell receptor beta chains from one sample, sequenced in a study of blood T cell repertoires in COVID-19. Profiling relied on immunoSEQ multiplex PCR, and the TCRdb table lists in-frame clones only, not all of them. The sample includes 150,000 to 200,000 clones, about 81% of them seen just once. The specimen sequenced was peripheral blood. The receptors here all came from a woman aged 80 or older with COVID-19, enrolled during active disease. Each CDR3 is given with its conserved first and last residue. Expanded clones get a size class; other rows say once, few or many, or leave the size out.

>TRBJ1-4|TRBV6-5|-
CASSLGVDEKLFF
>TRBJ2-1|TRBV10-2|few
CASRLAGVYNEQFF
>TRBJ1-2|TRBV11-2|once
CASSEGAAEWYGYTF
>TRBJ2-7|TRBV28|-
CASSLAGGMYEQYF
>TRBJ1-1|TRBV15|-
CATSPQQGTEAFF
>TRBJ2-2|TRBV18|-
CASITGTGGGGELFF
>TRBJ2-3|TRBV29-1|few
CSVDGTGGTDTQYF
>TRBJ2-7|TRBV25-1|-
CASGWTGGNEQYF
>TRBJ2-1|TRBV4-2|-
CASSQDRTSYNEQFF
>TRBJ1-4|TRBV18|-
CASSRIQGFGEKLFF
>TRBJ1-5|TRBV6-2/TRBV6-3|-
CASSQTGGADQPQHF
>TRBJ2-3|TRBV2|-
CASKGLAEPRGYTQYF
>TRBJ2-2|TRBV18|-
CASSPPTSGIGTGELFF
>TRBJ2-3|TRBV29-1|-
CSVFLAGVSDTQYF
>TRBJ1-1|TRBV6-1|-
CASSEGRVNTEAFF
>TRBJ1-2|TRBV5-1|-
CASSLEGVDGYTF
>TRBJ2-7|TRBV2|few
CASRWDRQVGDEQYF
>TRBJ2-5|TRBV13|-
CASSTQLAGLQETQYF
>TRBJ1-6|TRBV19|-
CASSIGRRSPLHF
>TRBJ2-2|TRBV28|-
CASTRWGQGATGELFF
>TRBJ2-7|TRBV19|-
CASSMISGAHEQYF
>TRBJ2-3|TRBV24-1|-
CATSDLGGVATQYF
>TRBJ1-1|TRBV5-6|-
CASSAGTQAVAFF
>TRBJ1-5|TRBV10-3|-
CATSGDRDRQPQHF
>TRBJ1-5|TRBV27|-
CASSVKGQGYQPQHF
>TRBJ1-1|TRBV2|-
CASSDRTGADTEAFF
>TRBJ2-1|TRBV5-4|few
CASSLAGPGNEQFF
>TRBJ2-7|TRBV12-3/TRBV12-4|-
CASSSGLREQYF
>TRBJ1-2|TRBV15|-
CATSRDVEGGVGYTF
>TRBJ1-2|TRBV11-2|-
CASSLEGTGGHYGYTF
>TRBJ2-1|TRBV11-2|-
CASSLQGDPYNEQFF